A single sample is the source of the 17 T cell receptor beta chains below, sequenced in a study of response to subunit inactivated influenza vaccine. TCRdb independently ran MiXCR on the RT-PCR reads; one entry per CDR3 protein. Of 150,000 to 200,000 distinct CDR3 sequences in the sample, under 13% were seen once. The specimen was non-naive T cells sorted from PBMCs, collected roughly 45 days after vaccination. These receptors originate from a man aged 50 to 60 who received an inactivated influenza vaccine.

At least ten counts were recorded for this clonotype. The chain recombines TRBV27 with TRBJ2-1; D is possibly TRBD2 (6 bases). This CDR3 has 13 residues. The germline V gene has CDR1 MNHEY and CDR2 SMNVEV (reference sequence). With 5 bases removed from V and 6 bases from J, the gap between germline ends came to 11 bases. DNA for the CDR3: TGTGCCAGCAGTGAGCGGGCGTTCAATGAGCAGTTCTTC. Encoded protein: CASSERAFNEQFF.

This clonotype came up a few times. The V call is TRBV29-1, the J call TRBJ1-2; D unresolved. Germline V lookup: CDR1 SQVTM, CDR2 ANQGSEA. The ends were cut back, 2 bases at V and 4 bases at J, with 5 bases in the middle. This CDR3 is 11 amino acids long. CDR3 protein: CSVELIYGYTF. CDR3 bases: TGCAGCGTTGAATTGATCTATGGCTACACCTTC.

This clonotype was seen ten or more times. The V call is TRBV12-3 or TRBV12-4, the J call TRBJ2-1; 12 nucleotides agree with TRBD2. The V and J ends lost 3 bases and 9 bases, in that order; junction bases with no gene match: 6. The CDR3 loop spans 15 amino acids. CDR3 amino acids: CASSLSSGGALEQFF. CDR3 nucleotides: TGTGCCAGCAGTTTGTCTAGCGGGGGGGCCCTTGAGCAGTTCTTC.

The J gene is TRBJ1-6, the V gene TRBV6-5, with D perhaps TRBD1 (5 bases). CDR1 and CDR2 (germline): MNHEY, SVGAGI. Trimming took 0 bases from V and 10 from J, leaving 19 bases between them. The CDR3 sequence is 17 residues long. CDR3 bases: TGTGCCAGCAGTTACTCTCCTCCCGGGGGAGGCGGGTCACCCCTCCACTTT. Protein: CASSYSPPGGGGSPLHF.

This clonotype was seen only a few times. The chain is built from TRBV27 and TRBJ1-1, with a weak D call TRBD1 (5 bases). This CDR3 comprises 15 residues. From germline, CDR1 is MNHEY and CDR2 SMNVEV (reference sequence). Trimming took off 3 bases at V and 4 bases at J, with 15 bases between the two ends. CDR3 in amino acids: CASSLGVYRGTEAFF. CDR3 sequence (DNA): TGTGCCAGCAGTTTGGGTGTGTATAGGGGCACTGAAGCTTTCTTT.

This clonotype was picked up a small number of times. J is TRBJ1-3 and V is TRBV10-3; D call uncertain. V lost 6 bases and J 1 base, leaving 13 bases between the germline ends. This CDR3 is 15 amino acids long. Germline lookup yields CDR1 ENHRY and CDR2 SYGVKD. For the CDR3, the DNA is TGTGCCATCAGGGACGGTGAAAGTTCTGGAAACACCATATATTTT. Its translation: CAIRDGESSGNTIYF.

The V call is TRBV5-6, the J call TRBJ2-1; D assignment may be TRBD1 or TRBD2 (6 bases each). CDR1 SGHDT and CDR2 YYEEEE come from the germline V gene. Trimming removed 4 bases from V and 2 bases from J, with 13 bases in between. This CDR3 contains 15 residues. CDR3 residues: CASSLEGVTYNEQFF. The DNA for the CDR3 is TGTGCCAGCAGCCTGGAGGGGGTGACCTACAATGAGCAGTTCTTC. The full variable domain, in which reference TRBV5-6 and TRBJ2-1 provide the parts outside the CDR3, is DAGVTQSPTHLIKTRGQQVTLRCSPKSGHDTVSWYQQALGQGPQFIFQYYEEEERQRGNFPDRFSGHQFPNYSSELNVNALLLGDSALYLCASSLEGVTYNEQFFGPGTRLTVL.

This clonotype was counted many times. J is TRBJ1-5 and V is TRBV6-1, with a possible D match to TRBD1 (6 bases). Per the germline V gene, CDR1 is MNHNS and CDR2 is SASEGT. The CDR3 consists of 14 residues. V gave up 10 bases and J gave up 0 bases, with 13 bases separating them. As DNA, the CDR3 is TGTGCCACGGGGGGCCTTTATAGCAATCAGCCCCAGCATTTT. Its translation is CATGGLYSNQPQHF.

This rearrangement joins TRBV5-1 to TRBJ2-1, with TRBD1 matching 8 bases. CDR3 length: 15 amino acids. V lost 0 bases to trimming and J lost 6 bases; unmatched junction nucleotides: 5. Germline CDR1 SGHRS, CDR2 YFSETQ. The DNA of the CDR3 is TGCGCCAGCAGCTTGGCAGGGGGCGGCCTCAATGAGCAGTTCTTC. Encoded protein: CASSLAGGGLNEQFF.

The rearrangement uses TRBV13 and TRBJ1-2; tentative D call: TRBD1 (6 bases). The CDR3 loop spans 17 amino acids. The V end was cut by 10 bases, the J end by 5 bases, with 29 bases between. Looked up from germline, CDR1 is PRHDT and CDR2 is FYEKMQ (reference sequence). CDR3 nucleotides: TGTGCCATGGGCTCCAGGAGGGGGTCAACCCCACGGTATGGCTACACCTTC. Its protein is CAMGSRRGSTPRYGYTF.

This chain joins TRBV27 and TRBJ1-4; a weak D match, TRBD1 (5 bases). With 2 bases removed from V and 7 bases from J, the gap between germline ends came to 14 bases. This CDR3 is 15 amino acids long. Germline V gives CDR1 MNHEY, CDR2 SMNVEV (reference sequence). The DNA of the CDR3 is TGTGCCAGCAGTTTAGGCGGGGGACCTCCTGAAAAACTGTTTTTT. Its translation: CASSLGGGPPEKLFF.

This rearrangement joins TRBV11-2 to TRBJ1-6; D possibly corresponds to TRBD1 (6 bases). The CDR3 extends over 15 amino acids. CDR1 and CDR2 (germline): SGHAT, FQNNGV. Trimming pared 5 bases from V and 6 bases from J, leaving 14 bases between. CDR3 sequence: CASSVGQTLNSPLHF. CDR3 bases: TGTGCCAGCAGCGTCGGACAGACCCTTAATTCACCCCTCCACTTT.

The V call is TRBV2, the J call TRBJ2-7; the D is unclear. The CDR3 length is 15 residues. Trimming left V 3 bases short and J 2 bases short, with 14 bases between. Germline-derived CDR1 and CDR2 are SNHLY and FYNNEI. This chain's CDR3 is CASSDPYQMTYEQYF. The CDR3 nucleotides are TGTGCCAGCAGTGACCCGTACCAGATGACCTACGAGCAGTACTTC.

This clonotype appeared a few times. The chain couples TRBV20-1 to TRBJ2-5, with a weak D call TRBD1 (6 bases). Trimming took 3 bases from V and 5 from J, leaving 13 bases between them. The CDR3 has 13 amino acids. CDR1 is DFQATT, CDR2 SNEGSKA, per germline (reference sequence). The CDR3 loop is CSASKGVWETQYF. In DNA form, the CDR3 reads TGCAGTGCTAGTAAGGGGGTATGGGAGACCCAGTACTTC.

The gene calls are TRBV4-3 and TRBJ2-2, with D perhaps TRBD2 (5 bases). Trimming took off 4 bases at V and 6 bases at J, with 18 bases between the two ends. Germline assignment: CDR1 LGHNA and CDR2 YSLEER. This CDR3 is 16 amino acids long. In DNA form, the CDR3 reads TGCGCCAGCAGCCTCCCCACGGGGAATTCTCCCGGGGAGCTGTTTTTT. It codes for CASSLPTGNSPGELFF.

This clonotype was observed a few times. The rearrangement links TRBV5-6 to TRBJ2-7; TRBD1 matches 7 bases. V dropped 0 bases and J dropped 4; count of bases not matched to a gene: 10. Germline CDR1 and CDR2: SGHDT and YYEEEE. CDR3 size: 16 residues. The CDR3 is CASSLGTGVSLYEQYF. The CDR3 coding sequence is TGTGCCAGCAGCTTGGGCACAGGGGTGTCATTGTACGAGCAGTACTTC.

The chain combines TRBV11-2 with TRBJ1-2, with 10 bases that match TRBD1. V lost 6 bases to trimming and J lost 0 bases; unmatched junction nucleotides: 7. The germline gives CDR1 SGHAT, CDR2 FQNNGV. This CDR3 region has 16 residues. The CDR3 nucleotides read TGTGCCAGCAGTCGGACAGGGGGGGACCCTAACTATGGCTACACCTTC. Amino acids: CASSRTGGDPNYGYTF.